This T cell receptor (beta chain) was captured in a study of blood T cell repertoires in COVID-19. Clones were read by immunoSEQ multiplex PCR, and TCRdb kept only the in-frame ones, dropping some. Of hundreds of thousands of clones in the sample, around 88% were seen once. The CDR3 runs to 15 residues. Germline CDR1 MRHNA, CDR2 SNTAGT. V lost 0 bases and J lost 5, with 13 bases in between. This chain links TRBV6-4 with TRBJ1-1; D possibly corresponds to TRBD1 (6 bases). Sequencing was carried out using peripheral blood. This clonotype was sampled from a man aged 80 or over with acute or convalescent COVID-19. CDR3 loop: CASSDSTGLDTEAFF. In DNA form, the CDR3 reads TGTGCCAGCAGTGACTCGACAGGTCTTGATACTGAAGCTTTCTTT.